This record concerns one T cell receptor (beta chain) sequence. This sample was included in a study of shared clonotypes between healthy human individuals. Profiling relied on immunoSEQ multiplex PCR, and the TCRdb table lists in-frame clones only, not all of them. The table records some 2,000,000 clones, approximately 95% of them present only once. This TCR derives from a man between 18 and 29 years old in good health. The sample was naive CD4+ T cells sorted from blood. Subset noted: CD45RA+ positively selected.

This chain's CDR3 is CASSANRGRGTEAFF. Here the CDR3 DNA reads TGTGCCAGCAGCGCCAACAGGGGCCGGGGCACTGAAGCTTTCTTT. The chain carries TRBV9 and TRBJ1-1; 7 bases agree with TRBD1. With V trimmed by 3 bases and J by 4 bases, 9 bases remained unmatched. Per germline, CDR1 SGDLS and CDR2 YYNGEE. The CDR3 totals 15 residues.